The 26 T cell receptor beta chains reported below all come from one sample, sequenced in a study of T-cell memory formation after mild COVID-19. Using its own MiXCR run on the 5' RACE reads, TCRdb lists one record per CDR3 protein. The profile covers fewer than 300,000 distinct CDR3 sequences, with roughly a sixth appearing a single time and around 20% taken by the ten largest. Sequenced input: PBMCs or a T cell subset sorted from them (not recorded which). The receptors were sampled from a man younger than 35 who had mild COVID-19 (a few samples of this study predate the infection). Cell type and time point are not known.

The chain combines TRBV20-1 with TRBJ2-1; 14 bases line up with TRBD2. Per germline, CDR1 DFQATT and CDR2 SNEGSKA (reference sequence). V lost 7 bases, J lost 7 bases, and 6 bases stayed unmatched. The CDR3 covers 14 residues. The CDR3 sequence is CSVTGLAGGNEQFF. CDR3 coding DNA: TGCAGTGTCACCGGACTAGCGGGAGGAAATGAGCAGTTCTTC.

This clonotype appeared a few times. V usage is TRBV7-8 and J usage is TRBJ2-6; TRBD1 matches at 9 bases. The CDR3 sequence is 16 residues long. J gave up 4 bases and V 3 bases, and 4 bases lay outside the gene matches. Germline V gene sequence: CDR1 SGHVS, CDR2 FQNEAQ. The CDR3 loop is CASSLGQGAGANVLTF. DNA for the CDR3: TGTGCCAGCAGCTTGGGACAGGGAGCCGGGGCCAACGTCCTGACTTTC.

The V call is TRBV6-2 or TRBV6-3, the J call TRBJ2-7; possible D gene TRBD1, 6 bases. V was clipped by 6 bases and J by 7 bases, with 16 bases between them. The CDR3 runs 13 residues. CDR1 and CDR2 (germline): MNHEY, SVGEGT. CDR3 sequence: CASRLQGIGEQYV. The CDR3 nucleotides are TGTGCCAGCAGACTACAGGGAATTGGAGAGCAGTACGTC.

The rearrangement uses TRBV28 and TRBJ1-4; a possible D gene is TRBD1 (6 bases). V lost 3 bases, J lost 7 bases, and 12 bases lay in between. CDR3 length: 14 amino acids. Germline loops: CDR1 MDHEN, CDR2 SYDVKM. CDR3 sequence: CASSLLGGGEKLFF. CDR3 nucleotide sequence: TGTGCCAGCAGTTTGTTGGGAGGGGGTGAAAAACTGTTTTTT.

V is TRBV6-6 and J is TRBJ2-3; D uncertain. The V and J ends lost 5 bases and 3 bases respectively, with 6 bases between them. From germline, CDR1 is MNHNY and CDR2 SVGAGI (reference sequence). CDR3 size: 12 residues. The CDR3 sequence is CASSRQTDTQYF. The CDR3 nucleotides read TGTGCCAGCAGTAGGCAAACAGATACGCAGTATTTT.

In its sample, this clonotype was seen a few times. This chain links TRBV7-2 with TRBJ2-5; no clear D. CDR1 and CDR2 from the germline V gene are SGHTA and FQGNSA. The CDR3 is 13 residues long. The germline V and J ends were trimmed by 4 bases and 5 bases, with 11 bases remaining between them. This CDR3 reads CASSSYSRETQYF. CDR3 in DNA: TGTGCCAGCAGCTCGTATAGCAGGGAGACCCAGTACTTC.

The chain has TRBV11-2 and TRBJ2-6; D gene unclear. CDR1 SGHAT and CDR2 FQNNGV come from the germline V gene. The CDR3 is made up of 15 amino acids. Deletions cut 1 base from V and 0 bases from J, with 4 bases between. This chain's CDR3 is CASSLARSGANVLTF. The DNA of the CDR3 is TGTGCCAGCAGCTTAGCTCGCTCTGGGGCCAACGTCCTGACTTTC.

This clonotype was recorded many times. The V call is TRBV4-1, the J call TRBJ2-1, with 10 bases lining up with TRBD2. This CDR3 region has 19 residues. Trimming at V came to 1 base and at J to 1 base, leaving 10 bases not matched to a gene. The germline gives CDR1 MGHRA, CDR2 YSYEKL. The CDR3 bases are TGCGCCAGCAGCCAAGTGGGCCTAGCGGGGGCTTGGTCCTACAATGAGCAGTTCTTC. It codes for CASSQVGLAGAWSYNEQFF.

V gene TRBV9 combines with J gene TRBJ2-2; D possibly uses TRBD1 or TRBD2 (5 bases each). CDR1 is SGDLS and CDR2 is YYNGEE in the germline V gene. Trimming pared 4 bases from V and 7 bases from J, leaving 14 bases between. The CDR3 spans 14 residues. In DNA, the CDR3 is TGTGCCAGCAGCCCCCTGGGGGATAGCGGGGAGCTGTTTTTT. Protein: CASSPLGDSGELFF.

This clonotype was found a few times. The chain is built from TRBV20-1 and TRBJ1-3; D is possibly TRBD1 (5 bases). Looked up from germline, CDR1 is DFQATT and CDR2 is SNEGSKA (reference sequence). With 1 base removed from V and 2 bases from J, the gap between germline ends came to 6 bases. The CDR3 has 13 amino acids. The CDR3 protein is CSARGGAGNTIYF. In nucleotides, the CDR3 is TGCAGTGCTAGAGGAGGGGCTGGAAACACCATATATTTT.

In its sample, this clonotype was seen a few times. The CDR3, as DNA: TGTGCCAGCAGCCCAAGGGGGCGCCCCTACGAGCAGTACTTC. Encoded protein: CASSPRGRPYEQYF. This chain joins TRBV7-6 and TRBJ2-7, with 7 bases lining up with TRBD1. Germline V gives CDR1 SGHVS, CDR2 FNYEAQ. This CDR3 spans 14 amino acids. V gave up 5 bases and J gave up 2 bases; unmatched junction bases: 6. Combining the CDR3 with reference TRBV7-6 and TRBJ2-7 gives the whole variable domain GAGVSQSPRYKVTKRGQDVALRCDPISGHVSLYWYRQALGQGPEFLTYFNYEAQQDKSGLPNDRFSAERPEGSISTLTIQRTEQRDSAMYRCASSPRGRPYEQYFGPGTRLTVT.

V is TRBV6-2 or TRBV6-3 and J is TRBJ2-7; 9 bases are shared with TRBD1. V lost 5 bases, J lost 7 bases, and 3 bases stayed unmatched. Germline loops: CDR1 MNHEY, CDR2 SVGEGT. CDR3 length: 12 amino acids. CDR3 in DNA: TGTGCCAGCAGTCAGGGGACAGGGGAGCAGTACGTC. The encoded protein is CASSQGTGEQYV.

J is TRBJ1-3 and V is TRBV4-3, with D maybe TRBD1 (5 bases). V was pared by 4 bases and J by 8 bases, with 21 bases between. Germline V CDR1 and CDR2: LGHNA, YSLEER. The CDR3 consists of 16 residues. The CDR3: CASSRPAARVVDTIYF. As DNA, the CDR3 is TGCGCCAGCAGCCGCCCCGCGGCCAGGGTAGTGGACACCATATATTTT.

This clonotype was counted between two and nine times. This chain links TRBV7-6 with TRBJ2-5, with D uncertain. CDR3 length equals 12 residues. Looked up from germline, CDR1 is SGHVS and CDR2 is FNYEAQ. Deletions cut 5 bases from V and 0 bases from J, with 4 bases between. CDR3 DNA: TGTGCCAGCAGCCCGAACCAAGAGACCCAGTACTTC. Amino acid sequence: CASSPNQETQYF. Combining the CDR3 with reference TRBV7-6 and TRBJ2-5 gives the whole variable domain GAGVSQSPRYKVTKRGQDVALRCDPISGHVSLYWYRQALGQGPEFLTYFNYEAQQDKSGLPNDRFSAERPEGSISTLTIQRTEQRDSAMYRCASSPNQETQYFGPGTRLLVL.

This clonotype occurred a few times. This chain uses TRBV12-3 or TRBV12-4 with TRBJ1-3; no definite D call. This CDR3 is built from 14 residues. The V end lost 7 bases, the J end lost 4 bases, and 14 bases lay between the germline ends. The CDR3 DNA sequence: TGTGCCAGCACCACTTCGACACACGGAAACACCATATATTTT. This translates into CASTTSTHGNTIYF.

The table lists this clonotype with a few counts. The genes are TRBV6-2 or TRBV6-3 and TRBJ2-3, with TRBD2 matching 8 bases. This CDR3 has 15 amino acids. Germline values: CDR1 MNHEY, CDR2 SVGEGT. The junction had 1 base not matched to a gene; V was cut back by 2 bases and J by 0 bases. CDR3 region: CASSYGGGSTDTQYF. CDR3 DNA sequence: TGTGCCAGCAGTTACGGCGGGGGGAGCACAGATACGCAGTATTTT.

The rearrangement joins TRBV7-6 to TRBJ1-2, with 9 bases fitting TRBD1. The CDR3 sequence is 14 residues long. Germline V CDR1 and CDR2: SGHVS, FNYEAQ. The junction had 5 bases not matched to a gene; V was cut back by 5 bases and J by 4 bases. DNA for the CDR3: TGTGCCAGCAGCCGGGACAGGGTAGCCTATGGCTACACCTTC. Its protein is CASSRDRVAYGYTF. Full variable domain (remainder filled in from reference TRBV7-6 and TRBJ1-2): GAGVSQSPRYKVTKRGQDVALRCDPISGHVSLYWYRQALGQGPEFLTYFNYEAQQDKSGLPNDRFSAERPEGSISTLTIQRTEQRDSAMYRCASSRDRVAYGYTFGSGTRLTVV.

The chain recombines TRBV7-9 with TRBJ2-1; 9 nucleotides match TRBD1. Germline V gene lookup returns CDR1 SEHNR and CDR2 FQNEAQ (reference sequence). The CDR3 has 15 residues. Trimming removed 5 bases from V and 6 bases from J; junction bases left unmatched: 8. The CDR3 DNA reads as TGTGCCAGCAGCGCGGGGACAGGGAAGTTCAATGAGCAGTTCTTC. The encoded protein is CASSAGTGKFNEQFF.

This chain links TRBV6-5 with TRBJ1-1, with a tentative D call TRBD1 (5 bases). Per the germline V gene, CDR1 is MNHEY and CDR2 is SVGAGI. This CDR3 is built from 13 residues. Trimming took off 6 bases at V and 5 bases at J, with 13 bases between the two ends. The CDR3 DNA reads TGTGCCAGCAGAGGGGAAGAATGGACTGAAGCTTTCTTT. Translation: CASRGEEWTEAFF.

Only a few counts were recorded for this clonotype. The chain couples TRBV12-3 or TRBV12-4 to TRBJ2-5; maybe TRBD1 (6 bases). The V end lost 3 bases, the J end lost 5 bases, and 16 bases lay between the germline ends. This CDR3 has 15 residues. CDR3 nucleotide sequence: TGTGCCAGCAGTTTGTGGCAGGGGATCCGGGAGACCCAGTACTTC. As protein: CASSLWQGIRETQYF.

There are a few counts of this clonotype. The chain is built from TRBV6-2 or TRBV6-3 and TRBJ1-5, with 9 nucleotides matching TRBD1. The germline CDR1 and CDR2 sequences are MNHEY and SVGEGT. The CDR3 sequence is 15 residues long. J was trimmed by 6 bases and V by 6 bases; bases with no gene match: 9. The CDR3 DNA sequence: TGTGCCAGCAGCTTGGACAGGGGCCCTTTTCAGCCCCAGCATTTT. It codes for CASSLDRGPFQPQHF.

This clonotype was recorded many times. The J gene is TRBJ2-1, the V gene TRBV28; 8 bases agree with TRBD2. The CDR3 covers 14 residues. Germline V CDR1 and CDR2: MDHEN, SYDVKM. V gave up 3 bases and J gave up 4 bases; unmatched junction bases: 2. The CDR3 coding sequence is TGTGCCAGCAGTTTCGGGGGGGTGTACAATGAGCAGTTCTTC. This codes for CASSFGGVYNEQFF.

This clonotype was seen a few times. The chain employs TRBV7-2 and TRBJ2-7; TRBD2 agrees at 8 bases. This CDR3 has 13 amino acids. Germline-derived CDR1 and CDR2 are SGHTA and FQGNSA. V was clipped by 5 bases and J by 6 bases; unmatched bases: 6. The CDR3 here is CASSPGLVAEQYF. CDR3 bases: TGTGCCAGCAGCCCGGGACTAGTGGCCGAGCAGTACTTC.

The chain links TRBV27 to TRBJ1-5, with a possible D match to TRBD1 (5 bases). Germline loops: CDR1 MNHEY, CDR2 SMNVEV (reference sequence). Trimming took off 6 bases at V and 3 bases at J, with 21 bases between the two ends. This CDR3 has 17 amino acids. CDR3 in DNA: TGTGCCAGCAGCCATTCGGGGGGTTATGAAGTCAATCAGCCCCAGCATTTT. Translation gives CASSHSGGYEVNQPQHF.

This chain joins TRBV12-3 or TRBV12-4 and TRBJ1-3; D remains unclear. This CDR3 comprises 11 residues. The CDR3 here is CGDSSGNTIYF. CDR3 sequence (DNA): TGTGGGGATAGCTCTGGAAACACCATATATTTT.

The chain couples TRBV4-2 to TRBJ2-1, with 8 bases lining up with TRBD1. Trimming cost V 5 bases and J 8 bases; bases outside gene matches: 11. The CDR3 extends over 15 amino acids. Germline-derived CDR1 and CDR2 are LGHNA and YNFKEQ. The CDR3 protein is CASSAPGTGGDEQFF. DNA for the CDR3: TGTGCCAGCAGCGCACCCGGGACAGGCGGCGATGAGCAGTTCTTC.